The present entry profiles one T cell receptor (beta chain) with its context. Its recognized antigen is unknown. One base away there is no much larger clone; base qualities are not given. The record originates from a study of blood T cell repertoires in COVID-19 (dated by TCRdb to about 2020). In terms of the full investigation: Samples covering the acute and convalescent phases of COVID-19 were provided by collaborators in the United States, Italy and Spain. The material from the prospective study consisted of cDNA or gDNA derived from T cells, B-cell-depleted T cells, or PBMCs. The dataset comprised deeply sampled blood TCRbeta repertoires from subjects exposed to, actively infected with, or recovered from COVID-19. The repertoires were released in a freely available public database meant as a resource for research on the immune response to SARS-CoV-2. Samples came from the ongoing ImmuneRACE study (first 160 participants) plus 1,254 subjects from 6 global collaborators. Sample metadata almost always included a de-identified subject ID, COVID-19 status, age in years and sex. HLA class I and class II types, where available, came from metadata supplied by the sample provider rather than from assay-based typing. Overall study outcomes, separate from this receptor: How much clinical and demographic metadata was included differed by source and by participant, and the metadata was provided uncurated.

The collaborating institutions used their own protocols to collect whole blood in K2EDTA tubes. Collaborator samples were shipped for TCRbeta analysis as frozen whole blood, isolated PBMCs, or DNA extracted from either sample type. Spanning cysteine to phenylalanine, the CDR3 consists of 16 amino acids. The only DNA kept is the CDR3, 48 bases in frame from the first base. From a lookup of the germline V gene (reference sequence), CDR1 and CDR2 are PRHDT and FYEKMQ. Trimming removed 1 base from V and 7 bases from J, leaving 17 bases between the germline ends. TCRbeta CDR3 regions were amplified from genomic DNA using the immunoSEQ Assay, a bias-controlled multiplex PCR. The original methods were these. Nucleated cell counts per sample were estimated from amplification of reference gene primers within the assay. To quantify the absolute abundance of each unique TCRbeta CDR3 rearrangement, sequence reads were collapsed and filtered. For each sample, productive Simpson clonality was calculated by taking the square root of Simpson's diversity index across productive rearrangements. The table was pulled from immuneACCESS by TCRdb, which kept in-frame rearrangements only. Such tables lose some clones; where checked, under half of the loss comes from unresolved V genes, and the rest has no known cause. That table supplies the V and J calls and clone size; D and trimming were determined from the DNA. Within this sample are about 33,000 clones, with 88% of them counted one time only. Together, the top ten hold approximately 6.8% of the sample.

Recombination connected TRBV13 to TRBJ2-1; a weak D assignment points to TRBD1 (6 bases agree). What was sequenced was peripheral blood. The source is a human donor in a cohort sampled during active COVID-19. The CDR3 protein: CASSLVRGKASNEQFF. The DNA sequence is as follows: TGTGCCAGCAGCTTAGTTAGGGGGAAGGCCTCTAATGAGCAGTTCTTC.